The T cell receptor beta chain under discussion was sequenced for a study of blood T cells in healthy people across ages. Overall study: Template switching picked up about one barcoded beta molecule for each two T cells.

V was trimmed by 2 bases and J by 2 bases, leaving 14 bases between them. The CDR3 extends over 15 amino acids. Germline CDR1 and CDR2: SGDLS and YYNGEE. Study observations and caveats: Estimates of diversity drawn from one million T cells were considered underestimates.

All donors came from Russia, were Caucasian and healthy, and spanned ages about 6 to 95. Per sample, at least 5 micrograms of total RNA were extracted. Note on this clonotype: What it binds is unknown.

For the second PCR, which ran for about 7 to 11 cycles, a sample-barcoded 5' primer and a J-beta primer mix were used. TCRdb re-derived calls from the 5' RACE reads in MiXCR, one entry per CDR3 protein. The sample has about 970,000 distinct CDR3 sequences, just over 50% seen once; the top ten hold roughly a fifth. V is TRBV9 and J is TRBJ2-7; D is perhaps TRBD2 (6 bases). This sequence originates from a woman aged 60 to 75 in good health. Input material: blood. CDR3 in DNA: TGTGCCAGCAGCGTCGGGACGGGAGATACCTACGAGCAGTACTTC. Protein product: CASSVGTGDTYEQYF.